Described below is a single TCR beta chain sequence and its context. Its specificity is not known. The record originates from a study of OX40 agonist ivuxolimab in advanced cancers. Germline V gene lookup returns CDR1 SGHDT and CDR2 YYEEEE. CDR3 length: 13 residues. Between the trimmed V and J ends, which lost 2 bases and 2 bases, there was a span of 5 bases. Here immunoSEQ multiplex PCR was the method, and the copy in TCRdb shows in-frame clones only, minus some. Altogether tens of thousands of clones are present, roughly 90% being singletons, with the ten largest covering approximately 8.6%. General observations from the study: Compared with others, partial responders at 0.1-3.0 mg/kg displayed clonal expansion among the lowest. Some patients without response likewise showed low normalized clonal expansion.

The chain carries TRBV5-6 and TRBJ1-3, with D uncertain. The origin of this receptor is an adult with an advanced solid tumor such as melanoma, head and neck, liver or kidney cancer. The sample was CD4+ or CD8+ T cells sorted from blood, taken in a trial of the OX40 agonist ivuxolimab. DNA for the CDR3: TGTGCCAGCAGCTTTGGGGCTGGAAACACCATATATTTT. Protein product: CASSFGAGNTIYF. The whole variable domain, remainder taken from reference TRBV5-6 and TRBJ1-3, is DAGVTQSPTHLIKTRGQQVTLRCSPKSGHDTVSWYQQALGQGPQFIFQYYEEEERQRGNFPDRFSGHQFPNYSSELNVNALLLGDSALYLCASSFGAGNTIYFGEGSWLTVV.